This passage covers 18 T cell receptor beta chains from one sample sequenced in a study of T cell responses to AZD1222 COVID-19 vaccine. TCRdb keeps only in-frame clones here, not all; method: immunoSEQ multiplex PCR. This sample has around 120,000 clones, with 87% found just once. Sequenced here: peripheral blood, sampled on day 0 of AZD1222 vaccination. These receptors were obtained from an adult in good health.

The genes are TRBV28 and TRBJ2-7, with 12 bases that match TRBD2. Germline V gene lookup returns CDR1 MDHEN and CDR2 SYDVKM. There are 15 residues in the CDR3. The V and J ends lost 6 bases and 0 bases, in that order; junction bases with no gene match: 3. The CDR3 spells CASSSSGRASYEQYF. CDR3 bases: TGTGCCAGCAGCTCTAGCGGGAGGGCCTCCTACGAGCAGTACTTC.

The V call is TRBV11-3, the J call TRBJ2-7; possibly TRBD1 for D (5 bases). CDR1 and CDR2 (germline): SGHNT, YENEEA. This CDR3 is 15 amino acids long. V dropped 5 bases and J dropped 6 bases, with 20 bases sitting between them. The CDR3 DNA reads as TGTGCCAGCAGCCTATGGGTCCCAACAGGTACCGAGCAGTACTTC. Residues: CASSLWVPTGTEQYF.

The rearrangement joins TRBV27 to TRBJ2-3; D perhaps matches TRBD1 (6 bases). V was cut by 5 bases and J by 2 bases, with 20 bases left in between. The CDR3 loop spans 17 amino acids. CDR1 and CDR2 (germline): MNHEY, SMNVEV (reference sequence). Here the CDR3 DNA reads TGTGCCAGCAGTACCTACAGGGAAAGTACCGACACAGATACGCAGTATTTT. Protein: CASSTYRESTDTDTQYF.

This chain connects TRBV15 to TRBJ1-2, with D uncertain. The germline V gene has CDR1 LNHNV and CDR2 YYDKDF (reference sequence). This CDR3 has 15 amino acids. Deletions cut 0 bases from V and 2 bases from J, with 10 bases between. CDR3 sequence (DNA): TGTGCCACCAGCAGAGATCTTGGAATCAACTATGGCTACACCTTC. The encoded protein is CATSRDLGINYGYTF.

The CDR3 here is CASSAAGVTNYEQYF. DNA for the CDR3: TGTGCCAGCAGCGCGGCCGGGGTCACGAACTACGAGCAGTACTTC. The rearrangement links TRBV5-5 to TRBJ2-7; D is possibly TRBD2 (5 bases). The germline V and J ends were trimmed by 4 bases and 3 bases, with 17 bases remaining between them. Germline CDR1 SGHKS, CDR2 YYEKEE (reference sequence). The CDR3 has 15 amino acids.

V usage is TRBV30 and J usage is TRBJ1-1; 7 nucleotides align to TRBD1. Germline trimming cut 1 base from V and 1 base from J; bases unmatched to any gene: 0. In germline, CDR1 is GTSNPN, CDR2 SVGIG (reference sequence). The CDR3 is made up of 13 amino acids. The CDR3 nucleotides read TGTGCCTGGAGTGGACAGGGGAACACTGAAGCTTTCTTT. Translating it yields CAWSGQGNTEAFF.

The CDR3 spells CATSDNAGTGGQDGYTF. For the CDR3, the DNA is TGTGCCACCAGTGATAACGCCGGGACAGGGGGTCAGGATGGCTACACCTTC. V is TRBV24-1 and J is TRBJ1-2; 11 bases map to TRBD1. Trimming cost V 3 bases and J 6 bases; bases outside gene matches: 11. This CDR3 spans 17 amino acids. Per germline, CDR1 KGHDR and CDR2 SFDVKD.

The chain links TRBV7-9 to TRBJ1-1, with D perhaps TRBD1 (6 bases). In germline, CDR1 is SEHNR, CDR2 FQNEAQ (reference sequence). The CDR3 is 15 amino acids. The V and J ends lost 2 bases and 5 bases respectively, with 15 bases between them. The CDR3 coding sequence is TGTGCCAGCAGCTTATGGGACACCTTGGATACTGAAGCTTTCTTT. It encodes CASSLWDTLDTEAFF.

The chain is built from TRBV6-1 and TRBJ1-1; D is unclear. The CDR3 is made up of 12 amino acids. The germline V gene encodes CDR1 MNHNS and CDR2 SASEGT. V lost 2 bases to trimming and J lost 10 bases, with 11 bases between them. The CDR3 protein is CASSEFGERAFF. The CDR3 DNA follows: TGTGCCAGCAGTGAATTCGGTGAGAGAGCTTTCTTT.

The rearrangement links TRBV13 to TRBJ2-5, with a tentative D call TRBD1 (6 bases). The CDR3 length is 12 residues. Trimming cost V 5 bases and J 2 bases, with 6 bases left between them. Germline lookup yields CDR1 PRHDT and CDR2 FYEKMQ (reference sequence). The CDR3 loop reads CASSQGQETQYF. The CDR3 DNA sequence: TGTGCCAGCAGCCAGGGGCAAGAGACCCAGTACTTC.

The chain uses TRBV28 and TRBJ1-1; D possibly corresponds to TRBD1 (5 bases). The V gene's germline CDR1 is MDHEN and CDR2 SYDVKM. Trimming took off 4 bases at V and 8 bases at J, with 14 bases between the two ends. The CDR3 covers 13 residues. The CDR3 here is CASSYQGLVEAFF. CDR3 DNA sequence: TGTGCCAGCAGTTATCAGGGCCTAGTCGAAGCTTTCTTT.

This clone was seen once. The chain has TRBV19 and TRBJ1-1; D call uncertain. CDR1 is LNHDA, CDR2 SQIVND, per germline (reference sequence). Between the trimmed V and J ends, which lost 4 bases and 2 bases, there was a span of 8 bases. The CDR3 spans 13 residues. The CDR3 nucleotides are TGTGCCAGTAGTAAATCAGGAAACACTGAAGCTTTCTTT. It yields the protein CASSKSGNTEAFF.

The chain carries TRBV19 and TRBJ2-6; a possible D gene is TRBD1 (7 bases). From germline, CDR1 is LNHDA and CDR2 SQIVND (reference sequence). The V end lost 4 bases, the J end lost 2 bases, and 9 bases lay between the germline ends. CDR3 length equals 15 residues. The CDR3 nucleotides read TGTGCCAGTAGTACAGGGGGGCCTGGGGCCAACGTCCTGACTTTC. Protein sequence: CASSTGGPGANVLTF. Combining the CDR3 with reference TRBV19 and TRBJ2-6 gives the whole variable domain DGGITQSPKYLFRKEGQNVTLSCEQNLNHDAMYWYRQDPGQGLRLIYYSQIVNDFQKGDIAEGYSVSREKKESFPLTVTSAQKNPTAFYLCASSTGGPGANVLTFGAGSRLTVL.

V is TRBV19 and J is TRBJ1-2; D is uncertain. CDR3 length equals 15 residues. Looked up from germline, CDR1 is LNHDA and CDR2 is SQIVND (reference sequence). The germline V and J ends were trimmed by 3 bases and 0 bases, with 11 bases remaining between them. CDR3 bases: TGTGCCAGTAGTATCGTAGAGGAAGCTAACTATGGCTACACCTTC. Amino acid sequence: CASSIVEEANYGYTF.

The CDR3 nucleotides read TGTGCCACCAGTGATGCGGGACAGTACGAGCAGTACTTC. It specifies CATSDAGQYEQYF. The chain links TRBV24-1 to TRBJ2-7; D possibly corresponds to TRBD1 (7 bases). CDR3 length: 13 amino acids. The germline V and J ends were trimmed by 3 bases and 4 bases, with 9 bases remaining between them. The germline gives CDR1 KGHDR, CDR2 SFDVKD.

The chain joins TRBV5-1 to TRBJ1-4; D may be TRBD1 (5 bases). The CDR3 consists of 14 residues. Germline V gene data show CDR1 as SGHRS and CDR2 as YFSETQ. The ends were cut back, 8 bases at V and 4 bases at J, with 15 bases in the middle. CDR3 bases: TGCGCCAGTACCCCGGGGGGGTTTAATGAAAAACTGTTTTTT. Protein product: CASTPGGFNEKLFF.

This chain uses TRBV5-1 with TRBJ1-1; D unclear. CDR1 is SGHRS and CDR2 is YFSETQ in the germline V gene. V dropped 4 bases and J dropped 1 base, with 8 bases sitting between them. This CDR3 has 13 amino acids. In nucleotides, the CDR3 is TGCGCCAGCAGCATAAAGAAGAACACTGAAGCTTTCTTT. Its protein is CASSIKKNTEAFF.

As DNA, the CDR3 is TGTGCCAGCAGCCCACGAGGGAGCGCAACTAATGAAAAACTGTTTTTT. Translation: CASSPRGSATNEKLFF. The J gene is TRBJ1-4, the V gene TRBV11-3; no clear D. Trimming removed 5 bases from V and 0 bases from J, with 13 bases in between. Germline V gene lookup returns CDR1 SGHNT and CDR2 YENEEA. CDR3 length equals 16 residues.